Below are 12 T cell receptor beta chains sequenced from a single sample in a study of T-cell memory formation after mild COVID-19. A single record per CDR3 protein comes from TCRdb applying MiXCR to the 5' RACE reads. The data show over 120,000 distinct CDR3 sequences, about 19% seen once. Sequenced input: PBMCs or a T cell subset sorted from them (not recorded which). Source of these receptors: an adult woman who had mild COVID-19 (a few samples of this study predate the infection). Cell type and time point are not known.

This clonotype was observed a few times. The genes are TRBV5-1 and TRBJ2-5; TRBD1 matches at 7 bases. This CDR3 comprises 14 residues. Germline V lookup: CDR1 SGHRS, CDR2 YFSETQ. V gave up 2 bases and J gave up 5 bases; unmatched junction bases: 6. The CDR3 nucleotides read TGCGCCAGCAGCTTAACAGGGGTTTGGGAGACCCAGTACTTC. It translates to CASSLTGVWETQYF.

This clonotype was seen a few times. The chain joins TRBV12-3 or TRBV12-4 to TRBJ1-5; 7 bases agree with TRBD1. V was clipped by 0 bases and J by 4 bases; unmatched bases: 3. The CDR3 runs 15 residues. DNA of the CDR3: TGTGCCAGCAGTTTAGCAGGGGGCGGGAATCAGCCCCAGCATTTT. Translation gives CASSLAGGGNQPQHF.

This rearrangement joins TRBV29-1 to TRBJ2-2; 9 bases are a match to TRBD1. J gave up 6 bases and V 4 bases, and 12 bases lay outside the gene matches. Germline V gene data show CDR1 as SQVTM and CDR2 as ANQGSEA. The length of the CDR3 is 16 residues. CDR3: CSVGRTGVNPPGELFF. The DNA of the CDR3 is TGCAGCGTTGGGCGGACAGGGGTTAACCCGCCCGGGGAGCTGTTTTTT.

The CDR3 nucleotides are TGTGCCAGCTCACGCTCAGGGTCCCTATACGAGCAGTACTTC. Its protein is CASSRSGSLYEQYF. The V call is TRBV18, the J call TRBJ2-7; the D gene is possibly TRBD1 (5 bases). The CDR3 spans 14 residues. In germline, CDR1 is KGHSH, CDR2 LQKENI. The V end lost 4 bases, the J end lost 4 bases, and 14 bases lay between the germline ends.

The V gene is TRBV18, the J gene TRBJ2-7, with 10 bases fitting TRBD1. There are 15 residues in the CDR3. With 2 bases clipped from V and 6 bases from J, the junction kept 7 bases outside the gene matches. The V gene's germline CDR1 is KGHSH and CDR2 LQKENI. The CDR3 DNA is TGTGCCAGCTCACCAACCTTGGACAGGGGGAGCGAGCAGTACTTC. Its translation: CASSPTLDRGSEQYF.

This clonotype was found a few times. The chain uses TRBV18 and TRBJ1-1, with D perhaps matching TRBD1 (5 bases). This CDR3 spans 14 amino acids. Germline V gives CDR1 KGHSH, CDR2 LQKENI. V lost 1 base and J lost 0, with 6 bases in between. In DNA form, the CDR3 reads TGTGCCAGCTCACCACAGGGGATGAACACTGAAGCTTTCTTT. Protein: CASSPQGMNTEAFF. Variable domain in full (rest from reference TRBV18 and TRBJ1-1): NAGVMQNPRHLVRRRGQEARLRCSPMKGHSHVYWYRQLPEEGLKFMVYLQKENIIDESGMPKERFSAEFPKEGPSILRIQQVVRGDSAAYFCASSPQGMNTEAFFGQGTRLTVV.

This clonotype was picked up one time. Here the CDR3 reads CASSEGDYPPSRIEQYF. CDR3 nucleotides: TGTGCCAGCAGTGAAGGTGACTACCCGCCTTCCCGGATCGAGCAGTACTTC. This chain joins TRBV6-1 and TRBJ2-7, with D perhaps TRBD2 (5 bases). Germline V lookup: CDR1 MNHNS, CDR2 SASEGT. Deletions cut 1 base from V and 6 bases from J, with 22 bases between. The CDR3 has 17 amino acids.

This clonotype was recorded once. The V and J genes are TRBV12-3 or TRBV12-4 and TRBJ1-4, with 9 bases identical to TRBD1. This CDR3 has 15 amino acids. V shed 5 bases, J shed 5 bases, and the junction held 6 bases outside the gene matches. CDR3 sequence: CASSPTGGGNEKLFF. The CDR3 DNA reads TGTGCCAGCAGTCCCACAGGGGGCGGCAATGAAAAACTGTTTTTT.

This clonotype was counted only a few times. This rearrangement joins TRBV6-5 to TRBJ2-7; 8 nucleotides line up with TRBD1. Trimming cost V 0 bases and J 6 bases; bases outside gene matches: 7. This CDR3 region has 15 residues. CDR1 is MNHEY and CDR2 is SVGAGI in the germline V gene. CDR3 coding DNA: TGTGCCAGCAGTTACTCCGGACAGGGACTCGTCGAGCAGTACTTC. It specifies CASSYSGQGLVEQYF.

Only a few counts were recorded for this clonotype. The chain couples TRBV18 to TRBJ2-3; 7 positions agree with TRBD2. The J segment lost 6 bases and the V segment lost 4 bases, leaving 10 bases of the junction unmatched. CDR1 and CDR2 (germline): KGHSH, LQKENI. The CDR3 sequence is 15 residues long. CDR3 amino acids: CASSLQTSPSDTQYF. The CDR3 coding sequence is TGTGCCAGCTCACTGCAGACTAGCCCCTCCGATACGCAGTATTTT.

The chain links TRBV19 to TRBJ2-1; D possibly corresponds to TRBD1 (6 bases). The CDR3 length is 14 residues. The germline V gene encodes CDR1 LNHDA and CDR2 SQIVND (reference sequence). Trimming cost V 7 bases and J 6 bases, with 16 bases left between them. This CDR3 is CASKDSLNLNEQFF. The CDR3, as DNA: TGTGCCAGTAAGGACAGCCTAAATCTCAATGAGCAGTTCTTC.

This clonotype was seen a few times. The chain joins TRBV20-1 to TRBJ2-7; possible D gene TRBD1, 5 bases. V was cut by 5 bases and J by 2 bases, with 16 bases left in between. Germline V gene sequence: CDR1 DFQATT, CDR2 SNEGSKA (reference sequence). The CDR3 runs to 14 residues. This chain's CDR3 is CSAETRERTYEQYF. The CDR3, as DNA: TGCAGTGCTGAAACCAGGGAAAGAACCTACGAGCAGTACTTC.